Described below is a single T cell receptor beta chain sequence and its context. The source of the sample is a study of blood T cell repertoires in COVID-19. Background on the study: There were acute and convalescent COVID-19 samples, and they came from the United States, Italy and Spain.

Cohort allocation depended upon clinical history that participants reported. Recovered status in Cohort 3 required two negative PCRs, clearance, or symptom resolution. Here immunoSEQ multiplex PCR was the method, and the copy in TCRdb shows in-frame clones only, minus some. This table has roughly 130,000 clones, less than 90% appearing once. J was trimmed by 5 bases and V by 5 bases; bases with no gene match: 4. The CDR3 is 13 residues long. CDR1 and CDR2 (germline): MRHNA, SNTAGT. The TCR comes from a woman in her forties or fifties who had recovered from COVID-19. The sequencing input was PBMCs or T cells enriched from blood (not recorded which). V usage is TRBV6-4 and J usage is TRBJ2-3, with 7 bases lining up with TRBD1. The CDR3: CASSTGAGDTQYF. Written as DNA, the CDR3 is TGTGCCAGCAGTACAGGGGCTGGAGATACGCAGTATTTT.